This T cell receptor (beta chain) was profiled in a study of blood T cell repertoires in COVID-19 (dated by TCRdb to the early 2020s). Regarding the complete study: Collaborator samples came from the United States, Italy and Spain and covered acute and convalescent phases of COVID-19. The samples were drawn from two sources: the first 160 participants of the ongoing ImmuneRACE study, and 1,000 to 1,500 subjects contributed by 6 global collaborators. Nearly every sample came with metadata listing a de-identified subject ID, COVID-19 status, age in years and sex. Where available, HLA class I and class II types were taken from metadata supplied by the sample provider and were not determined by assay-based typing. The repertoires were released in a freely available public database meant as a resource for research on the immune response to SARS-CoV-2. Deeply sampled blood TCRbeta repertoires from subjects exposed to, actively infected with, or recovered from COVID-19 were included in the dataset. The material from the prospective study consisted of cDNA or gDNA derived from T cells, B-cell-depleted T cells, or PBMCs.

Whole blood was collected in K2EDTA tubes by collaborating institutions according to the institutions' own protocols. For TCRbeta analysis, collaborators shipped samples in one of three forms: frozen whole blood, isolated PBMCs, or DNA extracted from either of those sample types. Comments on this clone: Its specific antigen is unknown. No quality values exist for individual bases; no much larger clone is one base distant.

The immunoSEQ Assay, a bias-controlled multiplex PCR, was used to amplify TCRbeta CDR3 regions from genomic DNA. Regarding the original processing steps: Within the assay, amplification of reference gene primers was used to estimate how many nucleated cells each sample contained. To quantify the absolute abundance of each unique TCRbeta CDR3 rearrangement, sequence reads were collapsed and filtered. For each sample, productive Simpson clonality was calculated as the square root of Simpson's diversity index over productive rearrangements. The table comes from immuneACCESS by way of TCRdb, which keeps in-frame sequences with V and J called. Part of the clones is missing from these tables; in studies checked, under half for an unresolved V gene and the rest for unknown reasons. V and J calls plus clone size are reproduced from that table; the DNA served to infer D and trimming. The sample contains about 75,000 clones, about 90% of them found a single time. Roughly 45% of the sample is held by the ten biggest clonotypes.

The study at large found these results: The quantity of clinical and demographic metadata differed by source and by participant and was supplied without curation.

V was cut back by 4 bases and J by 1 base, leaving a gap of 7 bases between them. Taken from cysteine to phenylalanine, the CDR3 has 13 residues. Here the CDR3 DNA is all that survives: 39 bases in frame from base 1. CDR1 and CDR2 are read off the germline V gene as SGHNT and YENEEA. This chain is built from TRBV11-3 and TRBJ2-5; TRBD1 is possibly the D segment (5 matching bases). Sequencing used peripheral blood. The source is a human donor in a cohort sampled during active COVID-19. The DNA sequence follows: TGTGCCAGCAGCTATAGGGGCCAAGAGACCCAGTACTTC. Translated, it reads CASSYRGQETQYF.